The 21 T cell receptor beta chains below all came from one sample that was sequenced in a study of T cell changes during pregnancy in multiple sclerosis. Repertoires were generated with immunoSEQ multiplex PCR, while TCRdb's copy carries only in-frame clones and drops some. The sample carries 30,000 to 40,000 clones, around 93% recorded once. Sequencing used CD4+ T cells from peripheral blood mononuclear cells, obtained in the third trimester of pregnancy. These receptors were collected from a female donor in good health, enrolled as a control in a pregnancy study.

The chain couples TRBV28 to TRBJ2-3; weak D call: TRBD2 (6 bases). The V gene lost 2 bases and the J gene lost 7 bases, with 16 bases spanning the gap. Germline-derived CDR1 and CDR2 are MDHEN and SYDVKM. CDR3 length: 15 residues. The CDR3 DNA reads as TGTGCCAGCAGTTTAGCGGGAACTAGGACTAATACGCAGTATTTT. Translation gives CASSLAGTRTNTQYF.

CDR3 coding DNA: TGTGCCAGCCGGGCAAAGACAGGGGACTCCTACGAGCAGTACTTC. It is translated as CASRAKTGDSYEQYF. The J gene is TRBJ2-7, the V gene TRBV6-5, with 8 bases that match TRBD1. This CDR3 is built from 15 residues. Germline assignment: CDR1 MNHEY and CDR2 SVGAGI. After removal of 8 bases from V and 0 bases from J, the junction contained 9 bases not matched to a gene.

The V and J genes are TRBV30 and TRBJ2-1, with D possibly being TRBD1 (6 bases). CDR3 length: 17 amino acids. In germline, CDR1 is GTSNPN, CDR2 SVGIG (reference sequence). With 5 bases removed from V and 1 base from J, the gap between germline ends came to 21 bases. Here the CDR3 reads CAWSTGKALGSYNEQFF. The CDR3 region has the DNA TGTGCCTGGTCTACAGGGAAGGCTTTGGGATCCTACAATGAGCAGTTCTTC. The variable domain in full, completed from reference TRBV30 and TRBJ2-1, reads SQTIHQWPATLVQPVGSPLSLECTVEGTSNPNLYWYRQAAGRGLQLLFYSVGIGQISSEVPQNLSASRPQDRQFILSSKKLLLSDSGFYLCAWSTGKALGSYNEQFFGPGTRLTVL.

The CDR3 nucleotides are TGTGCCAGCAGCCCGAATGAAAAACTGTTTTTT. Protein product: CASSPNEKLFF. V is TRBV7-9 and J is TRBJ1-4; D uncertain. This CDR3 region has 11 residues. V was trimmed by 5 bases and J by 5 bases, leaving 3 bases between them. Germline V CDR1 and CDR2: SEHNR, FQNEAQ (reference sequence).

The chain couples TRBV21-1 to TRBJ2-7; TRBD2, the table's D call, was not compared with the DNA. TRBV21-1 is a pseudogene locus. This CDR3 spans 17 amino acids. CDR3 protein: CASSNLRAGPHTYEQYF. The DNA of the CDR3 is TGTGCCAGCAGCAATCTTAGAGCGGGGCCACACACCTACGAGCAGTACTTC.

Turning to this clone: One junction end does not reproduce the germline sequence, and a read error may be involved. This chain connects TRBV7-7 to TRBJ2-2, with D possibly matching TRBD1 (6 bases). Per the germline V gene, CDR1 is SSHAT and CDR2 is FNYEAQ (reference sequence). The CDR3 runs 16 residues. The CDR3 nucleotides are TGTGCTAGCAGCTTACAGGGCGTCGCTCACACCGGGGAGCTGTTTTTT. It yields the protein CASSLQGVAHTGELFF.

The chain combines TRBV29-1 with TRBJ2-3; 8 nucleotides line up with TRBD2. The V gene end was trimmed by 0 bases and the J gene end by 3 bases; junction bases not matched to a gene: 2. The CDR3 extends over 14 amino acids. The germline V gene encodes CDR1 SQVTM and CDR2 ANQGSEA. The CDR3 protein is CSVEDREGTDTQYF. The CDR3 bases are TGCAGCGTTGAAGATCGGGAGGGGACAGATACGCAGTATTTT.

The rearrangement uses TRBV7-3 and TRBJ2-5; 7 bases agree with TRBD1. This CDR3 comprises 14 residues. Trimming took 5 bases from V and 5 from J; bases not matched to a gene: 8. The V gene's germline CDR1 is SGHTA and CDR2 FQGTGA. CDR3 in amino acids: CASSRQGFGETQYF. CDR3 DNA sequence: TGTGCCAGCAGCCGACAGGGTTTCGGGGAGACCCAGTACTTC.

V gene TRBV4-2 combines with J gene TRBJ2-7; TRBD1 agrees at 12 bases. CDR3 size: 18 residues. Germline trimming cut 6 bases from V and 0 bases from J; bases unmatched to any gene: 12. Germline V gene lookup returns CDR1 LGHNA and CDR2 YNFKEQ. Written as DNA, the CDR3 is TGTGCCAGCAGTAAAGACGGGACAGGGGGCGACCGCTCCTACGAGCAGTACTTC. Its protein is CASSKDGTGGDRSYEQYF.

For the CDR3, the DNA is TGTGCCAGCAGCTTCTCTCTGGGCGAGCAGTTCTTC. Residues: CASSFSLGEQFF. This chain uses TRBV11-3 with TRBJ2-1; D not certain. Germline lookup yields CDR1 SGHNT and CDR2 YENEEA. The CDR3 runs 12 residues. Trimming removed 3 bases from V and 10 bases from J, with 10 bases in between.

The chain uses TRBV27 and TRBJ2-7, with D possibly being TRBD1 (5 bases). The CDR3 length is 16 residues. Trimming pared 2 bases from V and 0 bases from J, leaving 14 bases between. The V gene's germline CDR1 is MNHEY and CDR2 SMNVEV (reference sequence). DNA of the CDR3: TGTGCCAGCAGTTTAGAAGCTGGGGCGCGCTCCTACGAGCAGTACTTC. Amino acids: CASSLEAGARSYEQYF.

The DNA for the CDR3 is TGTGCCAGCAGTCCCCGAACGACAGATTCCTATGGCTACACCTTC. This gives the protein CASSPRTTDSYGYTF. V usage is TRBV27 and J usage is TRBJ1-2, with a tentative D call TRBD1 (5 bases). This CDR3 spans 15 amino acids. Germline V lookup: CDR1 MNHEY, CDR2 SMNVEV (reference sequence). Deletions cut 5 bases from V and 4 bases from J, with 17 bases between.

The chain combines TRBV5-1 with TRBJ2-3; tentatively, D is TRBD2 (6 bases). This CDR3 comprises 18 residues. Germline loops: CDR1 SGHRS, CDR2 YFSETQ. Trimming removed 2 bases from V and 2 bases from J, with 21 bases in between. CDR3 nucleotides: TGCGCCAGCAGCTTCACCAAGTCGGGGACTCGTCCCACAGATACGCAGTATTTT. Translation: CASSFTKSGTRPTDTQYF.

J is TRBJ1-2 and V is TRBV6-4; TRBD1 agrees at 7 bases. V trimming: 0 bases; J trimming: 5 bases; junction bases outside the gene matches: 3. From germline, CDR1 is MRHNA and CDR2 SNTAGT. The CDR3 has 14 amino acids. CDR3 sequence (DNA): TGTGCCAGCAGTGACTCTGGCAGGGGGTATGGCTACACCTTC. This sequence encodes CASSDSGRGYGYTF.

The rearrangement uses TRBV5-1 and TRBJ2-3, with 8 positions matching TRBD2. CDR1 and CDR2 from the germline V gene are SGHRS and YFSETQ. This CDR3 contains 17 residues. V shed 8 bases, J shed 0 bases, and the junction held 14 bases outside the gene matches. The CDR3 DNA reads as TGCGCCAGTAAAAATAGCGGGGACCTGCTCAGCACAGATACGCAGTATTTT. Translating it yields CASKNSGDLLSTDTQYF.

CDR3 sequence (DNA): TGTGCCAGCAGCCTCCGAAGGGGGGGGCGGAATGAGCAGTTCTTC. Protein: CASSLRRGGRNEQFF. The chain employs TRBV14 and TRBJ2-1, with D maybe TRBD2 (7 bases). V lost 4 bases, J lost 7 bases, and 17 bases lay in between. CDR3 length: 15 amino acids. Germline-derived CDR1 and CDR2 are SGHDN and FVKESK.

V gene TRBV2 combines with J gene TRBJ1-2; a weak D match, TRBD1 (5 bases). Germline CDR1 reads SNHLY; CDR2 reads FYNNEI. V lost 3 bases and J 4 bases, leaving 6 bases between the germline ends. This CDR3 is 12 amino acids long. The CDR3 bases are TGTGCCAGCAGTGAGACAGCCTATGGCTACACCTTC. It is translated as CASSETAYGYTF.

The chain employs TRBV28 and TRBJ1-1; 8 bases align to TRBD1. V was clipped by 6 bases and J by 1 base; unmatched bases: 4. The CDR3 has 14 amino acids. Germline CDR1 and CDR2: MDHEN and SYDVKM. CDR3 residues: CASSAGGRNTEAFF. For the CDR3, the DNA is TGTGCCAGCAGCGCAGGGGGCAGGAACACTGAAGCTTTCTTT.

The rearrangement uses TRBV7-2 and TRBJ2-7; 8 nucleotides line up with TRBD1. Germline CDR1 is SGHTA and CDR2 is FQGNSA. V trimming: 5 bases; J trimming: 3 bases; junction bases outside the gene matches: 9. The CDR3 extends over 15 amino acids. CDR3: CASSPGTGLHYEQYF. As DNA, the CDR3 is TGTGCCAGCAGCCCCGGGACAGGACTTCACTACGAGCAGTACTTC.

The CDR3: CASSSRSGVKNEQFF. As DNA, the CDR3 is TGTGCCAGCAGTAGCAGATCAGGGGTAAAAAATGAGCAGTTCTTC. The rearrangement links TRBV2 to TRBJ2-1; tentatively, D is TRBD1 (6 bases). V gave up 5 bases and J gave up 7 bases, with 18 bases separating them. From germline, CDR1 is SNHLY and CDR2 FYNNEI. CDR3 size: 15 residues.

The V call is TRBV18, the J call TRBJ2-3, with a possible D match to TRBD1 (6 bases). CDR3 length equals 14 residues. The V end lost 3 bases, the J end lost 6 bases, and 13 bases lay between the germline ends. Germline V gene sequence: CDR1 KGHSH, CDR2 LQKENI. The CDR3 spells CASSPSATGDTQYF. CDR3 DNA sequence: TGTGCCAGCTCACCTTCTGCGACAGGTGATACGCAGTATTTT.